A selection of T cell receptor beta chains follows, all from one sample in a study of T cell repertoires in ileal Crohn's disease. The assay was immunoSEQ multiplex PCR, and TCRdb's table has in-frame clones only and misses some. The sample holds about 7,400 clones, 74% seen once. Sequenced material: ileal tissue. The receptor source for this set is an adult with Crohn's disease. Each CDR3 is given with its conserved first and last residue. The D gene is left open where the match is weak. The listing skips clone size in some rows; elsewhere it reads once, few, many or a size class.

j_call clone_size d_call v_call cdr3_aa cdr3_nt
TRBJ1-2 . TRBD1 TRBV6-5 CASGTGNYGYTF TGTGCCAGCGGGACAGGGAACTATGGCTACACCTTC
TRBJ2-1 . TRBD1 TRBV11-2 CASSLRATGESGYNEQFF TGTGCCAGCAGCTTACGGGCAACAGGGGAGTCGGGATACAATGAGCAGTTCTTC
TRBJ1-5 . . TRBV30 CAWSGGGGQPQHF TGTGCCTGGTCGGGGGGAGGAGGTCAGCCCCAGCATTTT
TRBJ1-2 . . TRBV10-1 CASSESLEGGYTF TGCGCCAGCAGTGAGTCGTTGGAGGGTGGCTACACCTTC
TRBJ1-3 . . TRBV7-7 CASSSGTGNTIYF TGTGCTAGCAGCTCGGGGACAGGAAACACCATATATTTT
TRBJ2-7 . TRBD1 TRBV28 CASRDRVYEQYF TGTGCCAGCAGAGACAGGGTCTACGAGCAGTACTTC
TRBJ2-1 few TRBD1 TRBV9 CASTGTGGNNEQFF TGTGCCAGCACCGGGACAGGGGGGAACAATGAGCAGTTCTTC
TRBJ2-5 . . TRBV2 CASRPRGRTGQETQYF TGTGCCAGCAGACCCAGGGGTAGGACGGGCCAAGAGACCCAGTACTTC
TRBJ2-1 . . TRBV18 CASSSGWAGEQFF TGTGCCAGCTCATCCGGCTGGGCAGGTGAGCAGTTCTTC
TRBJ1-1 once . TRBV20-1 CSARRQIEAFF TGCAGTGCTAGGAGACAAATAGAAGCTTTCTTT
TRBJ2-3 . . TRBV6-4 CASSPSSADTQYF TGTGCCAGCAGTCCTAGTTCTGCAGATACGCAGTATTTT
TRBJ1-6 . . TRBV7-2 CASSPGQLHSPLHF TGTGCCAGCAGCCCTGGACAGCTACATTCACCCCTCCACTTT
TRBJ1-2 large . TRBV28 CASRMETFVYGYTF TGTGCCAGCAGGATGGAGACCTTTGTCTATGGCTACACCTTC
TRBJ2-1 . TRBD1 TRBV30 CAWSRDRGFKRSYNEQFF TGTGCCTGGAGTCGGGACAGGGGGTTTAAACGGTCCTACAATGAGCAGTTCTTC
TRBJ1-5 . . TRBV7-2 CASSLKVDGAGLNQPQHF TGTGCCAGCAGCTTAAAGGTCGATGGGGCAGGGCTTAATCAGCCCCAGCATTTT
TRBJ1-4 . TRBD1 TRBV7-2 CASSLAGGQGEKLFF TGTGCCAGCAGCCTCGCTGGGGGACAGGGGGAAAAACTGTTTTTT